Below, 2 T cell receptor beta chains from the same sample are listed, as sequenced in a study of T cell responses to AZD1222 COVID-19 vaccine. Here immunoSEQ multiplex PCR was the method, and the copy in TCRdb shows in-frame clones only, minus some. The sample lists 150,000 to 200,000 clones, about 93% occurring once. The sample consisted of peripheral blood, taken 28 days after the second AZD1222 dose. Receptor source: an adult who received the AZD1222 COVID-19 vaccine.

V usage is TRBV12-3 or TRBV12-4 and J usage is TRBJ2-5; D perhaps matches TRBD2 (5 bases). V gave up 3 bases and J gave up 5 bases, with 10 bases separating them. The CDR3 runs to 13 residues. The chain's CDR3 is CASSFTWRETQYF. The CDR3 coding sequence is TGTGCCAGCAGTTTCACCTGGAGGGAGACCCAGTACTTC.

V usage is TRBV4-3 and J usage is TRBJ2-5; TRBD1 agrees at 7 bases. The CDR3 extends over 14 amino acids. V shed 4 bases and J 3 bases; nucleotides not matched to a gene: 5. Germline loops: CDR1 LGHNA, CDR2 YSLEER. The CDR3 coding sequence is TGCGCCAGCAGCCTCCGGGACAGTAAAGAGACCCAGTACTTC. Its translation is CASSLRDSKETQYF.